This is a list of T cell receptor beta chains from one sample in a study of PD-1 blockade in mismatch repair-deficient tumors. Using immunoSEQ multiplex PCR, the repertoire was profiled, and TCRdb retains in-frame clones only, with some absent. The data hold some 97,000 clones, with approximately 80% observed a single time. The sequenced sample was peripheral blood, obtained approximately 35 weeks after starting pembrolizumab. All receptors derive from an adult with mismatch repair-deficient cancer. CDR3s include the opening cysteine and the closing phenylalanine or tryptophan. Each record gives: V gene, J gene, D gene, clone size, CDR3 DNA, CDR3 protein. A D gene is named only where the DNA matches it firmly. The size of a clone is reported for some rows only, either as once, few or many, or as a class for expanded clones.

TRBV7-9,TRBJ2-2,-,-,TGTGCCAGCAGCTTACAAGGGGGGCCCACCGGGGAGCTGTTTTTT,CASSLQGGPTGELFF
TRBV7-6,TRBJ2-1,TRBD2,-,TGTGCCAGCAGCCCCGCGGGAGGACTAGCGGGAGGACGCGAGCAGTTCTTC,CASSPAGGLAGGREQFF
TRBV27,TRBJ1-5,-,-,TGTGCCAGCAGGAAGTGGCAGGACAATCAGCCCCAGCATTTT,CASRKWQDNQPQHF
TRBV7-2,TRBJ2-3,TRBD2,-,TGTGCCAGCAGCCCACTCACTAGCGGGAGGGCAGATACGCAGTATTTT,CASSPLTSGRADTQYF
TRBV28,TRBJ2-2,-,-,TGTGCCAGCCGGGACCACAACACCGGGGAGCTGTTTTTT,CASRDHNTGELFF
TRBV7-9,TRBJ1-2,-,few,TGTGCCAGCAGCTCTCAGGGGAACTATGGCTACACCTTC,CASSSQGNYGYTF
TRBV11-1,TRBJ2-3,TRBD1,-,TGTGCCAGCAGAGAACAGGGACAGCCCACAGATACGCAGTATTTT,CASREQGQPTDTQYF
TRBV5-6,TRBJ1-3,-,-,TGTGCCAGCAGCTTGGCAGGGCCAAACACCATATATTTT,CASSLAGPNTIYF
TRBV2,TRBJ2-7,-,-,TGTGCCAGCAGTCTTAACTTGTACGAGCAGTACTTC,CASSLNLYEQYF
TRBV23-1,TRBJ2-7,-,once,TGCGCCAGCAGTCATTTTGACACCTCCTACGAGCAGTACTTC,CASSHFDTSYEQYF
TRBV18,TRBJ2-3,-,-,TGTGCCAGCGCCCTTGCGCCTAAGACAGATACGCAGTATTTT,CASALAPKTDTQYF
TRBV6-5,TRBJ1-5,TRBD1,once,TGTGCCAGCAGTCCTAACAGGGGTGGTCAGCCCCAGCATTTT,CASSPNRGGQPQHF
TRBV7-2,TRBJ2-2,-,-,TGTGCCAGCAGCTCCGTGCGCCTAGTCGGGGAGCTGTTTTTT,CASSSVRLVGELFF
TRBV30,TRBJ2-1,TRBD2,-,TGTGCCTGGAGTGTCCCTAGCGGGAGTGAGGATGAGCAGTTCTTC,CAWSVPSGSEDEQFF
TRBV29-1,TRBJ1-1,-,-,TGCAGCGTTGTAGAGGGGCTTACTGAAGCTTTCTTT,CSVVEGLTEAFF
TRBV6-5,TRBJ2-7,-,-,TGTGCCAGCAGTTACTCGAAAGGGATCTTATCCTACGAGCAGTACTTC,CASSYSKGILSYEQYF
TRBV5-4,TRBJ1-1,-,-,TGTGCCAGCAGCTTTAAACAGCAAAGTAGGAACACTGAAGCTTTCTTT,CASSFKQQSRNTEAFF